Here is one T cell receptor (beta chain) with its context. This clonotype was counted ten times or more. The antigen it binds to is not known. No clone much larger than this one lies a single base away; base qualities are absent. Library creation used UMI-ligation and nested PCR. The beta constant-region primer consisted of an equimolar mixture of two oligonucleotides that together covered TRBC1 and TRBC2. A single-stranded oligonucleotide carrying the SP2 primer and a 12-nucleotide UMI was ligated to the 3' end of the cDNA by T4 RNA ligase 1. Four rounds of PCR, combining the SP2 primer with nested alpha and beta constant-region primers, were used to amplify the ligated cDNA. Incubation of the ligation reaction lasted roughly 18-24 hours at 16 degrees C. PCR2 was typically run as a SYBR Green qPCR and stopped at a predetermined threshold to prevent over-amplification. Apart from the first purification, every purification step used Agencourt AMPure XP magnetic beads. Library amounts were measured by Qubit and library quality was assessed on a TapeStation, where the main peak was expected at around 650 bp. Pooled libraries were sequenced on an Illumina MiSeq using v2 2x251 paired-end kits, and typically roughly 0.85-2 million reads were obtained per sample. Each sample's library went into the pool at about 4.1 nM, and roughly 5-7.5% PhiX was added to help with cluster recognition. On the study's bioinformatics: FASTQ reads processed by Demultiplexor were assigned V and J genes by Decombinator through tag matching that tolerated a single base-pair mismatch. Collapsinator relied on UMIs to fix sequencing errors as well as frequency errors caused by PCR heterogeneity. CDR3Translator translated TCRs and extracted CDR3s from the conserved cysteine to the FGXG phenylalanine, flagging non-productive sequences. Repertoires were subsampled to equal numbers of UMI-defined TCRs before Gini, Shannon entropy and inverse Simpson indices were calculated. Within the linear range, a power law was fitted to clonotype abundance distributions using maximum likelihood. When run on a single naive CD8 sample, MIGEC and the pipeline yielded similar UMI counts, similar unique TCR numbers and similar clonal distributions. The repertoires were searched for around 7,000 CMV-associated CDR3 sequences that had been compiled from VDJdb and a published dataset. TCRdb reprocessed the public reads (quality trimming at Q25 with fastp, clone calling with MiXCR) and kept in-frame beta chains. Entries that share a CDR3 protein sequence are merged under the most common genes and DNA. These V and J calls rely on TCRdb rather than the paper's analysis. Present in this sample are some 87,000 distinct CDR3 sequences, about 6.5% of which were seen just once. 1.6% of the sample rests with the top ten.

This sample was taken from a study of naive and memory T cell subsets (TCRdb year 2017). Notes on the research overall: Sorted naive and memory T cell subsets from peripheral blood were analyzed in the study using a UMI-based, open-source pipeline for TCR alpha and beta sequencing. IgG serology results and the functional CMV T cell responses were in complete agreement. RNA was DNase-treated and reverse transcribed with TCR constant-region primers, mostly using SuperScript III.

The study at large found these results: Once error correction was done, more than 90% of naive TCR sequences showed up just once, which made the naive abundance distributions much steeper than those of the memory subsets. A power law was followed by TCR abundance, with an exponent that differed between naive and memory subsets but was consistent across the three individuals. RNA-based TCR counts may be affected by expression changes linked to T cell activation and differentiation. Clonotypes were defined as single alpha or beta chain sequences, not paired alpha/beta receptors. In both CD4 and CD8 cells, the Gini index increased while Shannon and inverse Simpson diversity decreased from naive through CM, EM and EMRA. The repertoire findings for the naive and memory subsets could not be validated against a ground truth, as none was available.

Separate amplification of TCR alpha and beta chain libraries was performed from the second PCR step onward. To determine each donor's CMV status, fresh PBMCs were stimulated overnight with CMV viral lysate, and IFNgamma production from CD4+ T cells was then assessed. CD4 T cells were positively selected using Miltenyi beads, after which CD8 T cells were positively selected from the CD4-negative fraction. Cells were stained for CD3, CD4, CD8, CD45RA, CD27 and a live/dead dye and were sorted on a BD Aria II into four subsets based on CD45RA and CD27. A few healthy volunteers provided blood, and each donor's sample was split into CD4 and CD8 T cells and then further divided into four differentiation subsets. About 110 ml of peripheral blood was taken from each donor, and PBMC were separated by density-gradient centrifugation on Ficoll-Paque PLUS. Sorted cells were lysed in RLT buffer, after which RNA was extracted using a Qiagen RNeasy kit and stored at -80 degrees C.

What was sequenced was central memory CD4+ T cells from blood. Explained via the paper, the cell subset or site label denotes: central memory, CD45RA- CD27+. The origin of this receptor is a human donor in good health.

The DNA is as follows: TGTGCCAGCAGCCGGGACGGGGGGGCAATTGGAAAACTGTTTTTT. It translates as CASSRDGGAIGKLFF. Here the chain combines TRBV7-9 and TRBJ1-4; 6 matching bases give a weak D call of TRBD1. The CDR3 has 15 amino acids, counting the end cysteine and phenylalanine. Just the 45-base CDR3 DNA is kept, in frame starting at base 1. CDR1 and CDR2 were assigned from the germline V gene (reference sequence) as SEHNR and FQNEAQ. The germline ends are 20 bases apart after V is trimmed by 5 bases and J by 10 bases.